The 5 T cell receptor beta chains given below trace back to one sample, sequenced in a study of regulatory T cells in long-lasting Graves disease. Relying on iRepertoire HTBI primers and Arm-PCR of CDR3 regions, the team built TCR beta libraries. TCRdb redid the calling of the multiplex PCR reads with MiXCR, one entry per CDR3 protein. The sample has roughly 420,000 distinct CDR3 sequences, 16% seen once. As for time point: newly diagnosed GD, antithyroid drugs for less than 3 months. Following extraction of RNA from PBMCs, that RNA was used to make the TCR library. These records were also assigned to another study, of T cells in Graves' hyperthyroidism and ophthalmopathy.

The specimen comprised peripheral blood mononuclear cells (PBMCs), sampled at new diagnosis, from a patient treated with antithyroid drugs. The receptors come from a woman aged 18-35 years with Graves disease.

This clonotype occurred a few times. The chain has TRBV7-6 and TRBJ2-1; maybe TRBD2 (6 bases). The CDR3 runs 15 residues. Germline values: CDR1 SGHVS, CDR2 FNYEAQ. V was shortened by 3 bases and J by 5 bases, with 14 bases between the two germline ends. In DNA form, the CDR3 reads TGTGCCAGCAGCTTGGGAAGCGGGCGGAACAATGAGCAGTTCTTC. Translating gives CASSLGSGRNNEQFF.

The sample holds many counts of this clonotype. Sequence at one end of the junction differs from germline and may be a read error. V and J are TRBV28 and TRBJ2-5; D is unresolved. Germline lookup yields CDR1 MDHEN and CDR2 SYDVKM. The CDR3 has 13 amino acids. The CDR3 DNA is TGTGCCAGCAGTTTATCTGGTCCTCTGGTTTGGAACTTC. Protein: CASSLSGPLVWNF.

V gene TRBV11-2 combines with J gene TRBJ2-5; D call uncertain. Trimming stripped 5 bases from V and 4 bases from J, with 11 bases between. The CDR3 spans 13 residues. In germline, CDR1 is SGHAT, CDR2 FQNNGV. CDR3 amino acids: CASSPMLTETQYF. CDR3 coding DNA: TGTGCCAGCAGCCCTATGCTCACAGAGACCCAGTACTTC.

The table lists this clonotype with many counts. The chain employs TRBV2 and TRBJ2-7, with a tentative D call TRBD1 (6 bases). Germline V gene lookup returns CDR1 SNHLY and CDR2 FYNNEI. The CDR3 is 14 residues long. Trimming pared 9 bases from V and 5 bases from J, leaving 20 bases between. The CDR3 DNA reads TGTGCCAGTTCACAGGGAGACAGTGTCGACGAGCAGTACTTC. This encodes CASSQGDSVDEQYF.

The chain couples TRBV10-3 to TRBJ1-1; D is perhaps TRBD1 (6 bases). This CDR3 contains 14 residues. Germline loops: CDR1 ENHRY, CDR2 SYGVKD. Trimming shortened V by 3 bases and J by 7 bases, and 15 bases separated the two germline ends. CDR3: CAISEYGGQVEAFF. Here the CDR3 DNA reads TGTGCCATCAGTGAATACGGGGGGCAGGTTGAAGCTTTCTTT.